This is a list of T cell receptor beta chains from one sample in a study of monozygotic twins with cystic fibrosis. This table comes from immunoSEQ multiplex PCR, and its TCRdb copy is limited to in-frame clones, with some not included. Counted here are approximately 34,000 clones, 90% to 98% occurring once; the ten biggest clones make up about 0.15%. Sequencing was done on a sample of blood. The receptor source for this set is a girl aged 2-9 years with cystic fibrosis. Each CDR3 is given with its conserved first and last residue. Each record gives: clone size, CDR3 length, D gene, J gene, V gene, CDR3 protein, CDR3 DNA. D genes are given only for firm matches. The size of a clone is reported for some rows only, either as once, few or many, or as a class for expanded clones.

once,14,.,TRBJ1-1,TRBV30,CAWSRGGMNTEAFF,TGTGCCTGGAGTCGAGGGGGAATGAACACTGAAGCTTTCTTT
once,13,TRBD1,TRBJ1-3,TRBV29-1,CSAWTGAGNTIYF,TGCAGCGCTTGGACAGGGGCTGGAAACACCATATATTTT
.,15,.,TRBJ1-2,TRBV5-1,CASSFQDGYNYGYTF,TGCGCCAGCAGTTTTCAGGACGGGTACAACTATGGCTACACCTTC
.,15,TRBD1,TRBJ1-5,TRBV10-3,CAISESTGPNQPQHF,TGTGCCATCAGTGAGTCGACAGGGCCCAATCAGCCCCAGCATTTT
.,14,.,TRBJ1-1,TRBV29-1,CSVRGNKVDTEAFF,TGCAGCGTTCGAGGGAATAAGGTCGACACTGAAGCTTTCTTT
few,15,.,TRBJ1-2,TRBV28,CASRGDVEGRYGYTF,TGTGCCAGCAGGGGGGATGTGGAGGGTCGGTATGGCTACACCTTC
.,14,.,TRBJ1-1,TRBV9,CASSPGNQNTEAFF,TGTGCCAGCAGCCCCGGGAACCAGAACACTGAAGCTTTCTTT
.,17,TRBD1,TRBJ2-4,TRBV7-9,CASSLAQTGGTKNIQYF,TGTGCCAGCAGCTTAGCCCAGACAGGGGGCACCAAAAACATTCAGTACTTC
.,15,TRBD1,TRBJ2-1,TRBV6-5,CASRYSGQATAEQFF,TGTGCCAGCAGGTACTCGGGACAGGCTACGGCTGAGCAGTTCTTC
.,16,TRBD2,TRBJ2-3,TRBV5-6,CASSLGSSGTTDTQYF,TGTGCCAGCAGCTTGGGTTCCAGCGGGACCACAGATACGCAGTATTTT
.,13,.,TRBJ1-1,TRBV18,CASSPGQNTEAFF,TGTGCCAGCTCACCGGGACAGAACACTGAAGCTTTCTTT
.,15,.,TRBJ1-6,TRBV5-4,CASSFILSTNSPLHF,TGTGCCAGCAGCTTCATATTATCGACAAATTCACCCCTCCACTTT
.,15,.,TRBJ2-1,TRBV6-6,CASRQGHSSYNEQFF,TGTGCCAGCAGACAAGGGCATAGCTCCTACAATGAGCAGTTCTTC
.,15,.,TRBJ2-2,TRBV27,CASSPRGSPTGELFF,TGTGCCAGCAGTCCGAGGGGTAGTCCAACCGGGGAGCTGTTTTTT
.,17,TRBD2,TRBJ2-1,TRBV5-1,CASSLWLAGGPTDEQFF,TGCGCCAGCAGCTTGTGGCTAGCGGGAGGGCCTACGGATGAGCAGTTCTTC
.,12,TRBD1,TRBJ1-1,TRBV29-1,CSEYRGLGEAFF,TGCAGCGAGTACAGGGGGCTTGGTGAAGCTTTCTTT
.,15,.,TRBJ1-3,TRBV9,CASSVGFGGGNTIYF,TGTGCCAGCAGCGTAGGATTTGGAGGTGGAAACACCATATATTTT
.,17,.,TRBJ2-1,TRBV6-1,CASSETGTRSSYNEQFF,TGTGCCAGCAGTGAAACCGGGACCCGGAGCTCCTACAATGAGCAGTTCTTC
.,13,.,TRBJ1-1,TRBV27,CASSLGYDTEAFF,TGTGCCAGCAGTTTAGGGTACGACACTGAAGCTTTCTTT
.,15,.,TRBJ1-5,TRBV6-5,CASSYSLGTNQPQHF,TGTGCCAGCAGTTACTCGTTGGGGACCAATCAGCCCCAGCATTTT
.,11,.,TRBJ1-1,TRBV5-1,CASSRGQEAFF,TGCGCCAGCAGCCGCGGACAGGAAGCTTTCTTT
.,14,.,TRBJ1-2,TRBV29-1,CSTSHPGRDPGYTF,TGCAGCACGTCACATCCCGGCAGAGACCCCGGCTACACCTTC
.,13,.,TRBJ2-7,TRBV5-4,CASSYPPESEQYF,TGTGCCAGCAGCTACCCTCCCGAGAGCGAGCAGTACTTC
once,15,.,TRBJ1-5,TRBV27,CASSSAEGINQPQHF,TGTGCCAGCAGCTCCGCTGAGGGGATAAATCAGCCCCAGCATTTT
.,14,.,TRBJ2-2,TRBV11-2,CASSPGHFTGELFF,TGTGCCAGCAGCCCCGGACACTTTACCGGGGAGCTGTTTTTT
.,12,.,TRBJ2-1,TRBV30,CAWNLGVNEQFF,TGTGCCTGGAACCTGGGGGTCAATGAGCAGTTCTTC
.,15,TRBD1,TRBJ2-5,TRBV27,CASSPGTGVQETQYF,TGTGCCAGCAGTCCCGGGACAGGGGTCCAAGAGACCCAGTACTTC
.,14,.,TRBJ1-3,TRBV30,CAWTPWAYGNTIYF,TGTGCCTGGACCCCGTGGGCGTATGGAAACACCATATATTTT
.,14,TRBD1,TRBJ1-1,TRBV6-5,CASSHRGGPTEAFF,TGTGCCAGCAGTCACAGGGGGGGACCCACTGAAGCTTTCTTT
.,16,TRBD1,TRBJ1-1,TRBV28,CASSFWDRGKNTEAFF,TGTGCCAGCAGTTTTTGGGACAGGGGAAAGAACACTGAAGCTTTCTTT
.,14,.,TRBJ1-5,TRBV19,CASSLRERHQPQHF,TGTGCCAGTAGTCTTAGGGAAAGGCATCAGCCCCAGCATTTT
.,17,.,TRBJ1-1,TRBV4-1,CASSQRDTGYLNTEAFF,TGCGCCAGCAGCCAGAGGGACACCGGATACTTGAACACTGAAGCTTTCTTT
.,14,.,TRBJ2-7,TRBV30,CAWSVGLSTYEQYF,TGTGCCTGGAGTGTAGGGCTTTCCACCTACGAGCAGTACTTC
.,18,.,TRBJ1-3,TRBV4-1,CASSQLTGTQNSGNTIYF,TGCGCCAGCAGCCAACTTACCGGGACTCAAAACTCTGGAAACACCATATATTTT
few,12,.,TRBJ1-2,TRBV10-2,CASTSGSSGYTF,TGCGCCAGCACTTCCGGAAGTTCGGGCTACACCTTC
.,14,.,TRBJ2-3,TRBV30,CAWANDQPPDTQYF,TGTGCCTGGGCGAATGATCAACCCCCAGATACGCAGTATTTT
.,17,.,TRBJ1-1,TRBV19,CASSSRAYLVPNTEAFF,TGTGCCAGTAGTAGCCGGGCCTACTTAGTCCCGAACACTGAAGCTTTCTTT
.,14,.,TRBJ2-5,TRBV28,CASSFPFGQETQYF,TGTGCCAGCAGTTTTCCCTTCGGCCAAGAGACCCAGTACTTC
.,16,TRBD2,TRBJ2-1,TRBV5-1,CASSLDTSGSYNEQFF,TGCGCCAGCAGCTTGGATACTAGCGGCTCCTACAATGAGCAGTTCTTC
once,14,.,TRBJ1-5,TRBV5-5,CASSLDGSNQPQHF,TGTGCCAGCAGCCTGGACGGTAGCAATCAGCCCCAGCATTTT
.,14,.,TRBJ2-3,TRBV9,CASSVQGQTDTQYF,TGTGCCAGCAGCGTTCAGGGGCAGACAGATACGCAGTATTTT
.,15,.,TRBJ2-7,TRBV5-1,CASSPGWGETYEQYF,TGCGCCAGCAGCCCCGGATGGGGAGAAACCTACGAGCAGTACTTC
.,15,TRBD1,TRBJ1-1,TRBV6-6,CASSYSRTGNTEAFF,TGTGCCAGCAGTTACTCCAGGACAGGGAACACTGAAGCTTTCTTT
once,14,TRBD1,TRBJ2-1,TRBV5-1,CASRPGTGSDEQFF,TGCGCCAGCAGACCCGGGACAGGGAGTGATGAGCAGTTCTTC
.,16,.,TRBJ1-5,TRBV19,CASSPKSRGGNQPQHF,TGTGCCAGTAGTCCCAAAAGCAGGGGCGGGAATCAGCCCCAGCATTTT